The entry below gives a single T cell receptor beta chain sequence along with its context. Antigen specificity is unknown. The junction had 10 bases not matched to a gene; V was cut back by 3 bases and J by 3 bases. CDR1 is SGHAT, CDR2 FQNNGV, per germline. The CDR3 has 18 amino acids. Primers for the PCR totalled 60 Vbeta and 13 Jbeta. Authors' data handling: The authors later counted 70 million to 80 million unique TCR beta chains, roughly 10 million of them shared. Repertoires were generated with immunoSEQ multiplex PCR, while TCRdb's copy carries only in-frame clones and drops some. D and trimming come from the DNA, and the V and J calls and clone size come from that table. Of roughly 140,000 clones in the sample, 60% to 80% were seen once. These data come from a study of cytomegalovirus exposure and HLA in healthy donors. Study-level information: Earlier findings included 100 million to 130 million unique TCR beta sequences obtained from about 180 million T cells.

Overall study findings and caveats: Confirmation in vitro established that a few CMV-associated chains were specific for CMV antigens. A later analysis found that most CMV-associated TCR beta chains appeared HLA-restricted.

Sample: PBMCs. The V and J genes are TRBV11-2 and TRBJ2-3; 12 nucleotides align to TRBD2. This sequence was found in a male donor in good health and CMV-seronegative. CDR3 DNA: TGTGCCAGCAGCTTCTGGGGGCTAGCGGGGGGGCGGACAGATACGCAGTATTTT. This gives the protein CASSFWGLAGGRTDTQYF.